Below, one T cell receptor (beta chain) is given with its context. Using immunoSEQ multiplex PCR, the repertoire was profiled, and TCRdb retains in-frame clones only, with some absent. The sample includes about 220,000 clones, about 85% seen only once; the top ten take 2.9%. Germline V gives CDR1 KGHSH, CDR2 LQKENI. Trimming cost V 6 bases and J 0 bases, with 7 bases left between them. The CDR3 spans 13 residues. The source of the sample is a study of blood T cell repertoires in COVID-19. Study at large: Collection of acute and convalescent COVID-19 samples took place in the United States, Italy and Spain. The cDNA or gDNA used as material had been derived from T cells, B-cell-depleted T cells, or PBMCs.

Sequenced input: peripheral blood. The TCR originated in a man aged 50-59 years who had recovered from COVID-19. This sequence joins TRBV18 and TRBJ2-3; D gene unclear. The CDR3: CASSPSSTDTQYF. CDR3 DNA: TGTGCCAGCTCGCCGAGTAGCACAGATACGCAGTATTTT.